This is a list of T cell receptor beta chains from one sample in a study of cytomegalovirus exposure and HLA in healthy donors. Sequenced by immunoSEQ multiplex PCR; TCRdb stores in-frame clones only, minus some. Among about 170,000 clones listed, around 84% were seen once. The sequenced sample was PBMCs. These TCRs come from a boy aged 2-9 years in good health and CMV-seronegative. CDR3s include the opening cysteine and the closing phenylalanine or tryptophan. Each record gives: CDR3 length, clone size, J gene, V gene, D gene, CDR3 protein, CDR3 DNA. D genes are given only for firm matches. Expanded clones get a size class; other rows say once, few or many, or leave the size out.

>17|-|TRBJ1-5|TRBV6-1|-
CASSEGMDSVLNQPQHF
TGTGCCAGCAGTGAAGGAATGGACAGCGTCCTTAATCAGCCCCAGCATTTT
>12|few|TRBJ2-2|TRBV5-1|-
CASSLQHGELFF
TGCGCCAGCAGCTTACAACACGGGGAGCTGTTTTTT
>13|-|TRBJ1-2|TRBV19|-
CASSMGRNYGYTF
TGTGCCAGTAGTATGGGGAGAAACTATGGCTACACCTTC
>17|once|TRBJ2-4|TRBV18|TRBD2
CASSPRGSGGMRVIQYF
TGTGCCAGCTCACCACGGGGTAGCGGGGGGATGCGAGTCATTCAGTACTTC
>14|-|TRBJ2-5|TRBV27|-
CASSLQGRGETQYF
TGTGCCAGCAGTTTACAGGGGCGGGGGGAGACCCAGTACTTC
>14|-|TRBJ1-5|TRBV15|-
CATRTGGGNQPQHF
TGTGCCACCAGAACGGGGGGCGGCAATCAGCCCCAGCATTTT
>13|-|TRBJ1-1|TRBV5-1|-
CASSLPGDSRAFF
TGCGCCAGCAGCTTACCGGGGGATTCGAGGGCTTTCTTT
>17|-|TRBJ2-1|TRBV6-1|TRBD2
CASSGTSGASSYNEQFF
TGTGCCAGCAGTGGTACTAGCGGTGCGAGCTCCTACAATGAGCAGTTCTTC
>14|-|TRBJ1-3|TRBV5-1|-
CASSRDMSGNTIYF
TGCGCCAGCAGCAGGGACATGTCTGGAAACACCATATATTTT
>15|few|TRBJ2-7|TRBV15|-
CATSFKQKAAYEQYF
TGTGCCACCAGTTTCAAGCAGAAGGCGGCATACGAGCAGTACTTC
>15|-|TRBJ1-1|TRBV14|TRBD1
CASSPLTGGSTEAFF
TGTGCCAGCAGCCCCCTGACAGGGGGCAGTACTGAAGCTTTCTTT
>17|few|TRBJ1-6|TRBV28|-
CASSDSYNGVYNSPLHF
TGTGCCAGCAGTGACTCGTACAACGGGGTGTATAATTCACCCCTCCACTTT
>14|once|TRBJ2-2|TRBV10-1|TRBD1
CASSEDRVIGELFF
TGCGCCAGCAGTGAGGACAGGGTAATCGGGGAGCTGTTTTTT
>20|-|TRBJ2-3|TRBV6-1|TRBD1
CASSEEGVQTDREETDTQYF
TGTGCCAGCAGTGAAGAGGGAGTACAGACGGACAGGGAGGAAACAGATACGCAGTATTTT
>18|-|TRBJ1-1|TRBV5-1|TRBD1
CASSLGDRGLSFDTEAFF
TGCGCCAGCAGCTTGGGGGACAGGGGGTTATCGTTCGACACTGAAGCTTTCTTT
>14|-|TRBJ2-3|TRBV6-1|TRBD1
CASSEGQGVDTQYF
TGTGCCAGCAGTGAGGGACAGGGGGTAGATACGCAGTATTTT
>12|-|TRBJ2-2|TRBV6-4|-
CASKDSTGELFF
TGTGCCAGCAAAGACAGCACCGGGGAGCTGTTTTTT
>14|-|TRBJ2-2|TRBV29-1|-
CSVGAGTNTGELFF
TGCAGCGTTGGGGCGGGGACGAACACCGGGGAGCTGTTTTTT
>13|-|TRBJ1-2|TRBV5-4|-
CASSQIRRGGYTF
TGTGCCAGCAGCCAAATTCGACGGGGGGGCTACACCTTC
>16|-|TRBJ2-6|TRBV19|-
CASSFLQASGANVLTF
TGTGCCAGTAGTTTCCTACAGGCCTCTGGGGCCAACGTCCTGACTTTC
>16|-|TRBJ2-5|TRBV19|-
CASSIGLARDGETQYF
TGTGCCAGTAGTATAGGGCTAGCGAGAGACGGGGAGACCCAGTACTTC
>18|-|TRBJ1-1|TRBV5-6|-
CASSLMVQSVMAGTEAFF
TGTGCCAGCAGCTTGATGGTACAGAGCGTGATGGCGGGCACTGAAGCTTTCTTT
>14|-|TRBJ2-1|TRBV5-4|TRBD2
CASSGSGGPNEQFF
TGTGCCAGCAGCGGGTCGGGGGGTCCAAATGAGCAGTTCTTC
>15|-|TRBJ2-6|TRBV7-9|-
CASSTRGSGANVLTF
TGTGCCAGCAGTACCAGGGGATCCGGGGCCAACGTCCTGACTTTC
>17|-|TRBJ2-2|TRBV5-4|-
CASSTRRASANTGELFF
TGTGCCAGCAGCACCCGCCGGGCTAGCGCTAACACCGGGGAGCTGTTTTTT
>11|-|TRBJ1-2|TRBV10-2|-
CASSELNGYTF
TGCGCCAGCAGTGAACTTAATGGCTACACCTTC
>13|-|TRBJ1-2|TRBV10-3|-
CAISAGRVRGYTF
TGTGCCATCAGTGCGGGGAGGGTAAGGGGCTACACCTTC
>13|-|TRBJ2-7|TRBV6-6|TRBD2
CASSPGGGYEQYF
TGTGCCAGCAGTCCTGGGGGGGGATACGAGCAGTACTTC
>14|-|TRBJ2-5|TRBV6-1|-
CASSDRGGQVGQYF
TGTGCCAGCAGTGACCGGGGAGGCCAGGTGGGCCAGTACTTC
>15|-|TRBJ2-3|TRBV13|TRBD1
CASSFGTGGTDTQYF
TGTGCCAGCAGCTTCGGGACAGGGGGGACAGATACGCAGTATTTT
>13|-|TRBJ1-1|TRBV28|-
CASTRTGNTEAFF
TGTGCCAGCACCAGAACAGGGAACACTGAAGCTTTCTTT
>14|-|TRBJ2-5|TRBV29-1|-
CSVEDRGALETQYF
TGCAGCGTTGAAGATCGGGGGGCCCTGGAGACCCAGTACTTC
>12|-|TRBJ2-7|TRBV2|TRBD1
CASRDRRYEQYF
TGTGCCAGCCGGGACAGGAGGTACGAGCAGTACTTC
>14|-|TRBJ2-5|TRBV28|-
CASSHGQSQETQYF
TGTGCCAGCAGCCATGGACAGAGCCAAGAGACCCAGTACTTC
>15|-|TRBJ2-6|TRBV4-2|-
CASSQGRSGANVLTF
TGTGCCAGCAGCCAGGGGCGCTCTGGGGCCAACGTCCTGACTTTC
>14|-|TRBJ2-1|TRBV19|TRBD2
CASRGREGYNEQFF
TGTGCCAGTAGGGGGCGGGAGGGTTACAATGAGCAGTTCTTC
>16|few|TRBJ2-1|TRBV5-4|-
CASSNSRGSSYNEQFF
TGTGCCAGCAGCAACAGCAGGGGAAGCTCCTACAATGAGCAGTTCTTC
>16|once|TRBJ2-1|TRBV7-7|TRBD2
CASSLGRLANNNEQFF
TGTGCTAGCAGCTTAGGGAGACTAGCGAACAACAATGAGCAGTTCTTC
>12|-|TRBJ1-2|TRBV7-9|-
CASSLASYGYTF
TGTGCCAGCAGCTTAGCCAGCTATGGCTACACCTTC
>15|-|TRBJ2-7|TRBV28|TRBD2
CASRLGLAATYEQYF
TGTGCCAGCAGACTCGGGCTAGCGGCAACCTACGAGCAGTACTTC
>16|once|TRBJ1-5|TRBV6-1|TRBD1
CASSANRGPLYQPQHF
TGTGCCAGCAGTGCCAACAGGGGGCCACTGTATCAGCCCCAGCATTTT
>17|-|TRBJ2-3|TRBV5-1|TRBD2
CASSLGTSGGASDTQYF
TGCGCCAGCAGCTTGGGGACTAGCGGGGGGGCATCAGATACGCAGTATTTT
>12|few|TRBJ1-2|TRBV29-1|-
CSVSGTKYGYTF
TGCAGCGTGTCGGGGACTAAATATGGCTACACCTTC
>16|-|TRBJ2-3|TRBV5-1|-
CASSLGAGTSTDTQYF
TGCGCCAGCAGCTTGGGCGCGGGGACTAGCACAGATACGCAGTATTTT
>16|-|TRBJ2-7|TRBV28|TRBD1
CASNHLDGQGKHEQYF
TGTGCCAGCAACCACCTTGACGGACAGGGGAAACACGAGCAGTACTTC
>15|-|TRBJ2-7|TRBV2|-
CASSDSRETSYEQYF
TGTGCCAGCAGTGATAGCAGGGAAACCTCCTACGAGCAGTACTTC
>14|-|TRBJ2-2|TRBV28|-
CASGGKRDAGELFF
TGTGCCAGCGGGGGGAAGAGGGACGCCGGGGAGCTGTTTTTT
>13|few|TRBJ1-1|TRBV6-5|-
CASSLDTYTEAFF
TGTGCCAGCAGTTTAGACACCTACACTGAAGCTTTCTTT
>12|-|TRBJ2-7|TRBV6-1|-
CASSGDAYEQYF
TGTGCCAGCAGTGGAGATGCCTACGAGCAGTACTTC
>15|-|TRBJ1-5|TRBV19|TRBD1
CASSTSTGGNQPQHF
TGTGCCAGTAGTACTTCGACAGGGGGCAATCAGCCCCAGCATTTT
>16|-|TRBJ2-3|TRBV27|TRBD2
CASSLVLAGGPDTQYF
TGTGCCAGCAGTCTAGTTCTAGCGGGAGGGCCGGATACGCAGTATTTT
>17|-|TRBJ2-2|TRBV7-2|-
CASSLGVRRTNTGELFF
TGTGCCAGCAGCTTAGGGGTTCGGCGGACGAACACCGGGGAGCTGTTTTTT
>16|-|TRBJ1-4|TRBV7-9|-
CSSSLGRGMANEKLFF
TGTTCCAGCAGCTTAGGCAGGGGAATGGCTAATGAAAAACTGTTTTTT
>14|-|TRBJ1-2|TRBV5-1|-
CASTLDRYNYGYTF
TGCGCCAGCACCCTGGACAGATATAACTATGGCTACACCTTC
>14|-|TRBJ2-1|TRBV27|-
CASSVLGPGNEQFF
TGTGCCAGCAGTGTATTAGGTCCGGGGAATGAGCAGTTCTTC
>13|-|TRBJ2-3|TRBV5-4|-
CASSLPGTDTQYF
TGTGCCAGCAGCTTGCCAGGGACAGATACGCAGTATTTT
>15|-|TRBJ2-5|TRBV15|-
CATTQEGGPLGTQYF
TGTGCCACCACCCAGGAAGGAGGGCCCCTCGGGACCCAGTACTTC
>14|-|TRBJ2-6|TRBV27|-
CASSAYSGANVLTF
TGTGCCAGCAGTGCGTACTCTGGGGCCAACGTCCTGACTTTC